The clone carrying this T cell receptor beta chain came up once. Its cognate antigen is unknown. The sample comes from a study of cytomegalovirus exposure and HLA in healthy donors. It was with 60 Vbeta and 13 Jbeta primers that the PCR ran. Clones were read by immunoSEQ multiplex PCR, and TCRdb kept only the in-frame ones, dropping some. The sample includes more than 90,000 clones, about four fifths of them seen just once. In germline, CDR1 is SGHRS, CDR2 YFSETQ. Trimming cost V 1 base and J 9 bases; bases outside gene matches: 11. There are 16 residues in the CDR3. Notes on the study in general: Most sequenced TCRs were rare (though some public TCRs occurred in many donors). Fewer N-insertions (relative to the approximately 670-donor mean) were reportedly seen in an Asian-associated ancestry cluster in a later analysis.

V is TRBV5-1 and J is TRBJ2-1, with 9 bases fitting TRBD2. This sequence was found in a young woman in good health and CMV-seropositive. The sequencing sample was made of PBMCs. CDR3 DNA: TGCGCCAGCAGCTTGATGCGGACTAGCGTTACGGGTGAGCAGTTCTTC. This sequence encodes CASSLMRTSVTGEQFF.